Below, one T cell receptor (beta chain) is given with its context. Data came from immunoSEQ multiplex PCR; TCRdb stores just in-frame clones and leaves some out. The sample holds about 38,000 clones; 91% are singletons and the top ten take over 5%. The CDR3 loop spans 14 amino acids. Trimming took 4 bases from V and 1 from J, leaving 11 bases between them. CDR1 and CDR2 (germline): SGHDT, YYEEEE. The record originates from a study of T cell changes during pregnancy in multiple sclerosis. The clonotype originates from a female donor with multiple sclerosis, enrolled in a pregnancy study. Material: CD8+ T cells from peripheral blood mononuclear cells, obtained in the second trimester of pregnancy. This chain joins TRBV5-6 and TRBJ1-1, with a weak D call TRBD1 (5 bases). CDR3 sequence (DNA): TGTGCCAGCAGCGATCCGGGGGGGAACACTGAAGCTTTCTTT. Encoded protein: CASSDPGGNTEAFF.